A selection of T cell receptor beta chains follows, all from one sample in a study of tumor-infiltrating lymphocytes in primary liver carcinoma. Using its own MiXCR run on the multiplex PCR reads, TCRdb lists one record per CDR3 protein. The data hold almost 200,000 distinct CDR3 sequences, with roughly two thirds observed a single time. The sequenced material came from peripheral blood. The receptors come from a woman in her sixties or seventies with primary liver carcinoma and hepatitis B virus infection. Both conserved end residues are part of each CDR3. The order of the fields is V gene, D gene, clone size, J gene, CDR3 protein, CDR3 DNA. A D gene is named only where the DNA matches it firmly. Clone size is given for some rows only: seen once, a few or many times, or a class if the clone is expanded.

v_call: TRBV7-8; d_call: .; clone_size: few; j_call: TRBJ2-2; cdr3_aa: CASSLPPRELTGELFF; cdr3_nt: TGTGCCAGCAGCCTCCCCCCCCGCGAACTCACCGGGGAGCTGTTTTTT
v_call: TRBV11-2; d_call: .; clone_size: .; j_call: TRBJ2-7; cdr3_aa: CARSLGLSSYERYF; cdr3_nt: TGTGCCAGGAGCTTAGGACTTAGCTCCTACGAGCGGTACTTC
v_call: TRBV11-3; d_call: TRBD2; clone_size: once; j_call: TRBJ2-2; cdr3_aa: CDSNPNLILAGVGELFF; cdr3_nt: TGTGACAGCAACCCGAACCTGATTCTAGCGGGAGTTGGGGAGCTGTTTTTT
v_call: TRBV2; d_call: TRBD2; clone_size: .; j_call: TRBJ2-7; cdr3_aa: CACRPLAGGGHEQYF; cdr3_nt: TGTGCCTGCAGACCCCTAGCGGGAGGGGGCCACGAGCAGTACTTC
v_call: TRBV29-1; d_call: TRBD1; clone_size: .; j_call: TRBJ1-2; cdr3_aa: CSAWDSGQSNYGYTF; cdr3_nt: TGCAGTGCGTGGGACTCGGGACAGTCAAACTATGGCTACACCTTC
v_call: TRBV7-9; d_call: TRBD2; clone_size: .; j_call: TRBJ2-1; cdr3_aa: CASSLISGRSSYNEQFF; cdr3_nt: TGTGCCAGCAGCTTAATTAGCGGGAGGAGCTCCTACAATGAGCAGTTCTTC
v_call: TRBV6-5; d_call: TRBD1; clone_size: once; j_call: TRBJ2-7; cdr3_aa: CVSLPGQGSNEQYF; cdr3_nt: TGTGTCAGTCTTCCGGGACAGGGTTCGAACGAGCAATACTTC
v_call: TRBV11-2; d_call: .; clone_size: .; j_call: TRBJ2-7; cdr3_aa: CASSAARAFEQYF; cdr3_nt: TGTGCAAGCAGCGCCGCTAGGGCCTTCGAGCAGTACTTC
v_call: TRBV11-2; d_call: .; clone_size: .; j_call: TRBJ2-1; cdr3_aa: CASSLSWHLLGDEQFF; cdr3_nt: TGTGCTAGCAGCTTAAGTTGGCACCTGCTGGGCGATGAGCAGTTCTTC
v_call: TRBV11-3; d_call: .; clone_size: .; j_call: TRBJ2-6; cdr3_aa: CVSSLQAESSGANVLTF; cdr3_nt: TGTGTCAGCAGCCTACAAGCGGAAAGCTCTGGGGCCAACGTCCTGACTTTC
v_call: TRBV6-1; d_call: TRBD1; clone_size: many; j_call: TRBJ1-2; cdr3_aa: CASSVDTGTGSHGYTF; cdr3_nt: TGTGCCAGCAGTGTTGATACCGGGACAGGGAGTCATGGCTACACCTTC
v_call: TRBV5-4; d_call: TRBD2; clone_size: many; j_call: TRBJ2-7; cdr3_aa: CASSLGREGAPYEQYF; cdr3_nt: TGTGCCAGCAGCTTGGGGCGGGAGGGGGCCCCCTACGAGCAGTACTTC
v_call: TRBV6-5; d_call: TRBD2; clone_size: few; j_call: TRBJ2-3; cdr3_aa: CASRILAGEVTDTQYF; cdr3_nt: TGTGCCAGCAGAATATTAGCGGGAGAAGTGACAGATACGCAGTATTTT